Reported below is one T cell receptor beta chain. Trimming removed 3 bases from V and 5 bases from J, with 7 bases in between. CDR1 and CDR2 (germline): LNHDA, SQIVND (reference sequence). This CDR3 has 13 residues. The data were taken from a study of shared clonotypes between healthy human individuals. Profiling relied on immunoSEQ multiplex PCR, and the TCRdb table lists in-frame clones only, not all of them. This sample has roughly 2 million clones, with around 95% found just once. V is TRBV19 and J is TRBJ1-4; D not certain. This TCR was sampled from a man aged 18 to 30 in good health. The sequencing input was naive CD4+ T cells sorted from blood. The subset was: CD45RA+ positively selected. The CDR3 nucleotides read TGTGCCAGTAGTATTCTTGAGAATGAAAAACTGTTTTTT. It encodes CASSILENEKLFF.